This TCR beta chain was identified during a study of T cells after posttransplantation cyclophosphamide. Study-wide points: Donor CD8+ memory clones often dominated recipient blood repertoires at later times. Tissue-infiltrating T cells from skin or gut overlapped little with blood T cells. Recipient CMV seropositivity and CMV reactivation strongly tracked TRB clonality.

Profiled with immunoSEQ multiplex PCR; TCRdb holds only in-frame clones, not every one. Recorded here are tens of thousands of clones, none singletons. Concerning this clone: Its antigen is not known.

The CDR3 has 19 amino acids. Germline assignment: CDR1 GTSNPN and CDR2 SVGIG (reference sequence). Busulfan-fludarabine conditioning, marrow transplant, and cyclophosphamide on days +3 and +4 were administered. The TCR originated in a male patient younger than 35 who received an allogeneic stem cell transplant from a related donor, was CMV-positive, and had no GVHD. Some T cells here may be from the graft donor. Sequences were derived from PBMCs, sampled after allogeneic stem cell transplant with posttransplant cyclophosphamide. V is TRBV30 and J is TRBJ2-5; 8 nucleotides agree with TRBD2. The J call is in doubt because the DNA end fits TRBJ2-7 better. The CDR3 region is CAWSVEGARLAGNSYEQYF. CDR3 coding DNA: TGTGCCTGGAGTGTGGAAGGGGCTAGATTAGCGGGAAACTCCTACGAGCAGTACTTC.